Below are 26 T cell receptor beta chains sequenced from a single sample in a study of response to subunit inactivated influenza vaccine. TCRdb passed the RT-PCR reads through MiXCR, listing each CDR3 protein once. The data show about 300,000 distinct CDR3 sequences, roughly 20% seen once. Here the sequenced sample was PBMCs from blood, taken less than 22 months after vaccination. The receptors originated from a man aged 50 to 69 who received an inactivated influenza vaccine.

The gene calls are TRBV24-1 and TRBJ2-1; D possibly corresponds to TRBD2 (6 bases). The CDR3 has 16 amino acids. Looked up from germline, CDR1 is KGHDR and CDR2 is SFDVKD. Deletions cut 3 bases from V and 4 bases from J, with 15 bases between. CDR3 amino acids: CATSDIGGMEYNEQFF. The CDR3 coding sequence is TGTGCCACCAGTGATATAGGCGGGATGGAATACAATGAGCAGTTCTTC.

There are a few counts of this clonotype. The junction differs from germline at one of its ends, possibly a read error. CDR3 in amino acids: CSAWFLASSDLVF. The CDR3 DNA follows: TGCAGTGCCTGGTTCCTAGCTTCATCGGATTTAGTCTTC. The chain couples TRBV20-1 to TRBJ2-1, with D possibly matching TRBD2 (5 bases). CDR3 length: 13 residues. Per germline, CDR1 DFQATT and CDR2 SNEGSKA (reference sequence).

This clonotype has a count of ten or more. The chain uses TRBV10-3 and TRBJ1-5; the match to TRBD1 covers 7 bases. This CDR3 region has 14 residues. The germline V gene has CDR1 ENHRY and CDR2 SYGVKD. The V gene end was trimmed by 10 bases and the J gene end by 2 bases; junction bases not matched to a gene: 8. The CDR3 loop reads CATQAGTGNQPQHF. The DNA for the CDR3 is TGTGCCACGCAGGCCGGGACAGGCAATCAGCCCCAGCATTTT.

The CDR3 DNA follows: TGTGCCAGCACCTCATACCATTCCCCAGAAGCTTTCTTT. This codes for CASTSYHSPEAFF. The V call is TRBV28, the J call TRBJ1-1; the D is unclear. Germline V gives CDR1 MDHEN, CDR2 SYDVKM. V was cut by 7 bases and J by 8 bases, with 17 bases left in between. The CDR3 extends over 13 amino acids.

The chain has TRBV4-1 and TRBJ1-1; D ambiguous. V was trimmed by 1 base and J by 2 bases, leaving 8 bases between them. Germline V gives CDR1 MGHRA, CDR2 YSYEKL. This CDR3 has 14 amino acids. The CDR3 DNA is TGCGCCAGCAGCCAAGTGGGATACAACACTGAAGCTTTCTTT. Encoded protein: CASSQVGYNTEAFF.

In its sample, this clonotype was seen a few times. This sequence joins TRBV5-6 and TRBJ2-1; 10 bases map to TRBD2. The CDR3 runs to 17 residues. The J segment lost 5 bases and the V segment lost 4 bases, leaving 12 bases of the junction unmatched. Per germline, CDR1 SGHDT and CDR2 YYEEEE. CDR3 nucleotide sequence: TGTGCCAGCAGCCTAGCGGGAGTGCGGGGAAAGAACAATGAGCAGTTCTTC. Residues: CASSLAGVRGKNNEQFF.

This chain connects TRBV5-1 to TRBJ1-2; no reliable D call. Trimming pared 0 bases from V and 2 bases from J, leaving 11 bases between. This CDR3 has 15 amino acids. Germline V lookup: CDR1 SGHRS, CDR2 YFSETQ. CDR3 nucleotides: TGCGCCAGCAGCTTGGTTCACGGCGGCAACTATGGCTACACCTTC. Its translation: CASSLVHGGNYGYTF.

The V call is TRBV4-1, the J call TRBJ2-7; TRBD1 aligns across 7 bases. The CDR3 is made up of 15 amino acids. CDR1 and CDR2 from the germline V gene are MGHRA and YSYEKL. V trimming: 1 base; J trimming: 3 bases; junction bases outside the gene matches: 6. CDR3 region: CASSQATGLSYEQYF. CDR3 nucleotide sequence: TGCGCCAGCAGCCAAGCGACAGGGCTAAGCTACGAGCAGTACTTC.

The chain recombines TRBV6-1 with TRBJ2-3, with TRBD2 matching 11 bases. CDR1 and CDR2 (germline): MNHNS, SASEGT. The V and J ends lost 5 bases and 4 bases, in that order; junction bases with no gene match: 11. This CDR3 contains 17 residues. The CDR3 region has the DNA TGTGCCAGCAGTAAACTAGCGGGAGTCGTTTTTGCAGATACGCAGTATTTT. Its translation: CASSKLAGVVFADTQYF.

This clonotype was seen a few times. The rearrangement uses TRBV7-2 and TRBJ1-2, with D unresolved. V lost 1 base to trimming and J lost 7 bases, with 13 bases between them. The CDR3 spans 14 residues. Germline V CDR1 and CDR2: SGHTA, FQGNSA. The CDR3 nucleotides are TGTGCCAGCAGCTTAGACAGTCAGGTTTTTGGCTACACCTTC. Protein sequence: CASSLDSQVFGYTF.

This clonotype has more than one count but fewer than ten. This chain connects TRBV3-1 to TRBJ2-7; D call uncertain. The CDR3 totals 15 residues. Per germline, CDR1 LGHDT and CDR2 YNNKEL (reference sequence). V dropped 4 bases and J dropped 0 bases, with 13 bases sitting between them. CDR3 loop: CASSPGQVLSYEQYF. For the CDR3, the DNA is TGTGCCAGCAGCCCCGGCCAGGTGCTCTCCTACGAGCAGTACTTC.

This chain uses TRBV3-1 with TRBJ2-3; D unresolved. The V gene lost 4 bases and the J gene lost 7 bases, with 6 bases spanning the gap. This CDR3 region has 11 residues. Germline CDR1 is LGHDT and CDR2 is YNNKEL (reference sequence). This CDR3 reads CASSLAYTQYF. As DNA, the CDR3 is TGTGCCAGCAGCCTCGCATATACGCAGTATTTT.

This clonotype was seen repeatedly, ten times or more. V and J are TRBV10-3 and TRBJ1-3, with D possibly being TRBD1 (5 bases). V lost 6 bases, J lost 0 bases, and 12 bases lay in between. The CDR3 contains 15 residues. The germline V gene encodes CDR1 ENHRY and CDR2 SYGVKD. This CDR3 reads CAISRGTRSGNTIYF. The CDR3 DNA is TGTGCCATCAGCCGGGGCACTCGCTCTGGAAACACCATATATTTT.

The table lists this clonotype with a few counts. The chain links TRBV28 to TRBJ1-2; possibly TRBD1 for D (5 bases). The CDR3 is made up of 15 amino acids. CDR1 and CDR2 (germline): MDHEN, SYDVKM. V was cut by 5 bases and J by 3 bases, with 16 bases left in between. In DNA form, the CDR3 reads TGTGCCAGCAGTCCCCAATGGGGCAGTGACTATGGCTACACCTTC. Its protein is CASSPQWGSDYGYTF.

The V gene is TRBV12-3 or TRBV12-4, the J gene TRBJ2-2, with 9 bases matching TRBD2. The ends lost 2 bases at V and 5 bases at J; junction bases unmatched: 6. The CDR3 loop spans 16 amino acids. DNA for the CDR3: TGTGCCAGCAGTTTAAAGGCGGGGGGGCCTACCGGGGAGCTGTTTTTT. Encoded protein: CASSLKAGGPTGELFF.

This clonotype was recorded a few times. The CDR3 spells CSVPGAIGQPQHF. The CDR3 DNA sequence: TGCAGTGTTCCGGGGGCAATAGGTCAGCCCCAGCATTTT. The J gene is TRBJ1-5, the V gene TRBV20-1; D possibly corresponds to TRBD1 (6 bases). The V end was cut by 7 bases, the J end by 6 bases, with 16 bases between. The germline V gene has CDR1 DFQATT and CDR2 SNEGSKA (reference sequence). CDR3 length equals 13 residues.

The chain couples TRBV30 to TRBJ2-7; 7 positions agree with TRBD2. This CDR3 is 14 amino acids long. The V segment lost 6 bases and the J segment 4 bases; nucleotides outside the gene matches: 12. Germline lookup yields CDR1 GTSNPN and CDR2 SVGIG (reference sequence). The CDR3 loop reads CACKRDPSTYEQYF. CDR3 sequence (DNA): TGTGCCTGCAAGCGGGATCCCTCTACTTACGAGCAGTACTTC. The whole variable domain, remainder taken from reference TRBV30 and TRBJ2-7, is SQTIHQWPATLVQPVGSPLSLECTVEGTSNPNLYWYRQAAGRGLQLLFYSVGIGQISSEVPQNLSASRPQDRQFILSSKKLLLSDSGFYLCACKRDPSTYEQYFGPGTRLTVT.

This clonotype was observed a few times. The chain joins TRBV10-3 to TRBJ1-5, with a weak D call TRBD1 (5 bases). V was shortened by 11 bases and J by 0 bases, with 14 bases between the two germline ends. This CDR3 comprises 14 residues. Germline assignment: CDR1 ENHRY and CDR2 SYGVKD. CDR3 sequence: CASRGGTSNQPQHF. In nucleotides, the CDR3 is TGTGCCTCCCGGGGGGGGACTAGCAATCAGCCCCAGCATTTT.

This clonotype has just a few counts. V is TRBV6-1 and J is TRBJ2-2; D possibly corresponds to TRBD2 (5 bases). Germline V gives CDR1 MNHNS, CDR2 SASEGT. Trimming cost V 6 bases and J 4 bases, with 12 bases left between them. The CDR3 extends over 14 amino acids. In DNA, the CDR3 is TGTGCCAGCAGCCTTGACTACTCCACCGGGGAGCTGTTTTTT. Residues: CASSLDYSTGELFF.

This clonotype was counted only a few times. The V call is TRBV7-6, the J call TRBJ2-1; 10 positions agree with TRBD2. Germline V CDR1 and CDR2: SGHVS, FNYEAQ. CDR3 length: 15 amino acids. J lost 10 bases, V lost 2 bases, and 8 bases had no gene match. CDR3: CASSLYGSGGTEQFF. The CDR3 nucleotides read TGTGCCAGCAGCTTATACGGTAGCGGGGGGACCGAGCAGTTCTTC.

V gene TRBV12-3 or TRBV12-4 combines with J gene TRBJ2-5, with D perhaps TRBD1 (5 bases). The V end lost 6 bases, the J end lost 3 bases, and 8 bases lay between the germline ends. The CDR3 is 12 residues long. DNA for the CDR3: TGTGCCAGCAGCCCGACAGAAGAGACCCAGTACTTC. This translates into CASSPTEETQYF.

The chain employs TRBV24-1 and TRBJ2-3, with 7 bases aligning to TRBD2. V lost 1 base to trimming and J lost 1 base; unmatched junction nucleotides: 1. Germline-derived CDR1 and CDR2 are KGHDR and SFDVKD. This CDR3 has 15 amino acids. The CDR3 is CATSDFRGGTDTQYF. The DNA for the CDR3 is TGTGCCACCAGTGATTTTCGGGGGGGCACAGATACGCAGTATTTT.

The J gene is TRBJ1-2, the V gene TRBV6-2 or TRBV6-3; weak D call: TRBD1 (6 bases). The CDR3 is made up of 15 amino acids. Germline V gives CDR1 MNHEY, CDR2 SVGEGT. V was pared by 6 bases and J by 0 bases, with 14 bases between. The CDR3 nucleotides are TGTGCCAGCAGGAAAACCGGGACAACTAACTATGGCTACACCTTC. It is translated as CASRKTGTTNYGYTF.

This chain uses TRBV20-1 with TRBJ1-1; D might be TRBD1 (6 bases). There are 14 residues in the CDR3. V shed 3 bases and J shed 1 base, with 12 bases lying between them. The V gene's germline CDR1 is DFQATT and CDR2 SNEGSKA (reference sequence). DNA of the CDR3: TGCAGTGCTAGGACAGGCCATGAGAACACTGAAGCTTTCTTT. This translates into CSARTGHENTEAFF.

The V and J genes are TRBV27 and TRBJ2-3; 8 bases are shared with TRBD1. Trimming removed 5 bases from V and 4 bases from J; junction bases left unmatched: 11. There are 16 residues in the CDR3. Germline CDR1 MNHEY, CDR2 SMNVEV (reference sequence). CDR3 amino acids: CASSLLWTGHPDTQYF. CDR3 DNA: TGTGCCAGCAGTCTTCTCTGGACAGGGCACCCAGATACGCAGTATTTT.

The J gene is TRBJ2-5, the V gene TRBV10-2; no reliable D call. CDR1 WSHSY and CDR2 SAAADI come from the germline V gene. This CDR3 is 11 amino acids long. Trimming pared 6 bases from V and 5 bases from J, leaving 7 bases between. The CDR3 DNA reads TGCGCCAGCAGGGAACTCGAGACCCAGTACTTC. This sequence encodes CASRELETQYF.